The clone carrying this T cell receptor beta chain appeared a few times. What it binds is not known. The authors reverse transcribed all of the isolated RNA, so sequencing captured expressed TCRB transcripts. The table came from immunoSEQ multiplex PCR; TCRdb's copy has only in-frame clones and leaves some out. There are over 200,000 clones in the sample; about a tenth occur only once, and approximately 0.017% lies in the top ten. The data stem from a study of beta chain features in type 1 diabetes. Study-wide results and caveats: Whether HLA type affects TCRB rearrangement stayed undetermined in the present work. Shortening of TCRB CDR3s, moderate but significant, appeared in all four CD4+ subsets of Type 1 diabetes patients. Junctions at VDJ sites from type 1 diabetes patients had fewer insertions and more deletions.

The CDR3 contains 13 residues. Germline CDR1 is MNHEY and CDR2 is SVGAGI. Deletions cut 0 bases from V and 0 bases from J, with 3 bases between. Source material: naive CD4+ T cells from blood. The J gene is TRBJ2-7, the V gene TRBV6-5; D unclear. This sequence was found in a man aged 25-40 years with type 1 diabetes. The CDR3 nucleotides are TGTGCCAGCAGTTACTCGTACTCCTACGAGCAGTACTTC. Residues: CASSYSYSYEQYF.